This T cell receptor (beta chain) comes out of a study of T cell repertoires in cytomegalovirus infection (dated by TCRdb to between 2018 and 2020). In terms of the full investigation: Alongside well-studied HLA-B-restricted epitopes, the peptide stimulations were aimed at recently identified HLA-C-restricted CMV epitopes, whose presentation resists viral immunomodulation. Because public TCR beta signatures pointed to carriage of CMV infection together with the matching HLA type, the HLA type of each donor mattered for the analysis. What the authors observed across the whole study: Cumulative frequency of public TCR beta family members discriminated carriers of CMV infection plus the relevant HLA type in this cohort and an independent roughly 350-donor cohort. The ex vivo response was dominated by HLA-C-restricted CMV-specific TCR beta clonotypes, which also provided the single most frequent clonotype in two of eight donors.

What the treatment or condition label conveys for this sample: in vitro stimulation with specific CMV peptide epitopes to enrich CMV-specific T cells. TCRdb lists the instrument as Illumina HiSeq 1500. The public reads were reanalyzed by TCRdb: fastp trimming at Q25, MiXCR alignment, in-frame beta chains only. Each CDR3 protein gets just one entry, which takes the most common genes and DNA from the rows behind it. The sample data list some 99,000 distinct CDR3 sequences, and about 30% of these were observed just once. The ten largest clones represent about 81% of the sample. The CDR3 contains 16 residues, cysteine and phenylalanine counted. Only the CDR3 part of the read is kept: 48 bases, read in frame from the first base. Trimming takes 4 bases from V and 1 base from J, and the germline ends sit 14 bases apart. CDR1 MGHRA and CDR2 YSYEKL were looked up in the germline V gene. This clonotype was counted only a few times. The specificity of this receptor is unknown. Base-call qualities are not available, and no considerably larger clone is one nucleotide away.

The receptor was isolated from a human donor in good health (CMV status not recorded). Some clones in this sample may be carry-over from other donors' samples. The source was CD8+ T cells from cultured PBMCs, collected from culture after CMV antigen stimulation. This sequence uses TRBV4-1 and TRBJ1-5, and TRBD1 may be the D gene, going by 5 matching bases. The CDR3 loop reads CASSPPAGLSNQPQHF. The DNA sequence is TGCGCCAGCAGCCCACCCGCAGGGCTGAGCAATCAGCCCCAGCATTTT.